The text below deals with one T cell receptor beta chain. As yet, its antigen is unknown. Germline CDR1 MNHEY, CDR2 SVGAGI. This CDR3 comprises 15 residues. Trimming took 3 bases from V and 2 from J, leaving 13 bases between them. The entry originates in a study of radiation and T cells in renal cell carcinoma. The study's findings and limits: From baseline, blood top tumor clonotypes peaked at 2 weeks post-radiation.

Sequenced by immunoSEQ multiplex PCR; TCRdb stores in-frame clones only, minus some. The top ten clones hold approximately 5.4% of a sample with some 76,000 clones, roughly 82% of them seen once. Documented time point: blood 2 weeks post-SBRT. The sample's treatment: 15 Gy SBRT to primary tumor, nephrectomy 4 weeks later. Radiation-treated patients gave blood at baseline, week 2 and week 4. The sequence was obtained from a man aged 55 to 70 with renal cell carcinoma. The sequencing used blood, collected from a patient whose treatment included radiotherapy and nephrectomy. V is TRBV6-5 and J is TRBJ1-2; D possibly corresponds to TRBD1 (5 bases). The CDR3 DNA follows: TGTGCCAGCAGTTATCGGACTCAGGGCAACTATGGCTACACCTTC. Translated, it gives CASSYRTQGNYGYTF.